This TCR beta chain emerged from a study of regulatory T cells in long-lasting Graves disease. Libraries of TCR beta came from iRepertoire HTBI primers plus Arm-PCR of CDR3 regions. TCRdb reanalysed the multiplex PCR reads using MiXCR and keeps one entry per CDR3 protein. The data show 350,000 to 450,000 distinct CDR3 sequences, with roughly 20% seen just once and 25% to 35% held by the top ten. Study findings and constraints: Small sample size may have lowered accuracy.

This sample's time point: persistent/refractory GD, antithyroid drugs over 5 years with positive TRAb. Making the TCR library involved RNA that had been extracted from PBMCs. About this clonotype: No antigen is known for it.

The CDR3 contains 14 residues. Germline V gene lookup returns CDR1 SQVTM and CDR2 ANQGSEA. Unmatched junction bases numbered 6, after V lost 1 base and J lost 5 bases. Material: peripheral blood mononuclear cells (PBMCs), obtained when the disease was refractory, from a patient treated with antithyroid drugs. The TCR originated in a woman between 40 and 50 years old with Graves disease. The chain is built from TRBV29-1 and TRBJ1-1; 8 bases map to TRBD1. Here the CDR3 reads CSVEGTGRGTEAFF. CDR3 DNA sequence: TGCAGCGTTGAAGGGACAGGGAGGGGAACTGAAGCTTTCTTT.